This TCR beta chain was sequenced in a study of response to subunit inactivated influenza vaccine. This CDR3 has 13 residues. Germline V gives CDR1 SGHRS, CDR2 YFSETQ. TCRdb reanalysed the RT-PCR reads using MiXCR and keeps one entry per CDR3 protein. Of around 570,000 distinct CDR3 sequences in the sample, 10% to 12% were seen once. This clonotype occurred many times. Its antigen remains unknown. The junction departs from germline at one end; a sequencing error may be responsible. Study findings and constraints: The authors suggested that every seasonal influenza vaccination recruits few new T cells.

The same data also went into a second study, on T cells expressing NK-cell markers. Turning to that study: TCR beta cDNA was generated via 5'RACE template switching incorporating UMIs. From sorted CD3+CD56+NKG2C+, CD3+CD56+NKG2C- and CD3+CD56-NKG2C+ T cells came the TCR beta repertoires. These clonotypes additionally ranked first within the CD3+CD56-NKG2C+ fraction of a few donors.

The source is a man over 45 who received an inactivated influenza vaccine. Sequencing used PBMCs from blood, obtained on the day of vaccination. The V and J genes are TRBV5-1 and TRBJ2-1; D gene ambiguous. For the CDR3, the DNA is TGTGCCAGCAGTTTAGGCAGTTACAATGAGCAGTTCTTC. This translates into CASSLGSYNEQFF.